This T cell receptor beta chain came from a study of T cells in localized non-small cell lung cancer. This clone was recorded only once. The antigen remains undetermined. Study results and caveats: The appearance of a median roughly 61 of the top 100 tumor clones was seen in adjacent lung. Greater blood T cell density accompanied longer overall survival.

The assay was immunoSEQ multiplex PCR, and TCRdb's table has in-frame clones only and misses some. The sample has about 19,000 clones, around 93% seen once; the top ten hold 2.7%. Germline CDR1 is SGHNT and CDR2 is YENEEA. This CDR3 region has 14 residues. Losses at the gene ends were 6 bases for V and 3 bases for J; bases not matched to a gene: 5. This receptor was taken from a woman aged 40-69 years with stage I lung adenocarcinoma. The rearrangement uses TRBV11-3 and TRBJ2-7; 10 bases are a match to TRBD1. The sequencing used peripheral blood, collected before any cancer treatment. The CDR3 sequence is CASSSGTGVYEQYF. CDR3 in DNA: TGTGCCAGCAGTTCCGGGACAGGGGTCTACGAGCAGTACTTC.